The text below deals with one T cell receptor beta chain. The sample is drawn from a study of blood T cell repertoires in COVID-19. V lost 5 bases and J lost 6; bases outside the gene matches: 2. CDR1 and CDR2 from the germline V gene are SGHTA and FQGTGA. CDR3 length: 12 amino acids. Assay used: immunoSEQ multiplex PCR; TCRdb lists only in-frame clones, some missing. The table has fewer than 250,000 clones, 80% to 90% seen once. Sequenced sample: PBMCs or T cells enriched from blood (not recorded which). The chain carries TRBV7-3 and TRBJ2-3; 7 bases map to TRBD2. The clonotype was recovered from a woman in her thirties or forties with acute COVID-19. The CDR3 here is CASSAGGDTQYF. The CDR3 DNA reads TGTGCCAGCAGCGCCGGGGGGGATACGCAGTATTTT.